This T cell receptor beta chain was sequenced in a study of OX40 agonist ivuxolimab in advanced cancers. Study overall: Participants, 82.7% male, averaged around 60 years of age, ranging from about 23 to 90. Overall study findings and caveats: The CD4+ and CD8+ T cells in the blood had expanded clonally by week 6 at 0.1 to 3.0 mg/kg.

Comments on this clone: Its antigen remains unknown.

Assay: immunoSEQ multiplex PCR; the TCRdb copy retains only in-frame clones and omits some. The repertoire holds around 66,000 clones, with 85% to 90% as singletons. Patients were ruled out by autoimmune disease history or systemic immunosuppression. Trimming took 4 bases from V and 2 from J; bases not matched to a gene: 4. The CDR3 extends over 15 amino acids. Per germline, CDR1 KGHSH and CDR2 LQKENI. The gene calls are TRBV18 and TRBJ1-1, with 10 bases lining up with TRBD1. Material: CD4+ or CD8+ T cells sorted from blood, obtained in a trial of the OX40 agonist ivuxolimab. The clonotype comes from an adult with an advanced solid tumor such as melanoma, head and neck, liver or kidney cancer. CDR3 sequence: CASSQGQGFNTEAFF. The CDR3 DNA follows: TGTGCCAGCTCACAGGGACAGGGGTTTAACACTGAAGCTTTCTTT.